This TCR beta chain originates from a study of shared clonotypes between healthy human individuals. Germline V lookup: CDR1 MNHEY, CDR2 SVGAGI. V lost 5 bases, J lost 6 bases, and 6 bases stayed unmatched. The CDR3 is 15 residues long. Measured with immunoSEQ multiplex PCR; TCRdb has only the in-frame clones, and not every one. The table includes 2 million to 2.5 million clones, 80% to 95% detected once. The clonotype originates from a man between 18 and 35 years old in good health. Some clones in this sample may be carry-over from other donors' samples. The specimen was naive CD4+ T cells from PBMCs. Subset defined: CD45RA+ positively selected. The rearrangement uses TRBV6-5 and TRBJ2-7, with TRBD2 matching over 14 bases. CDR3 protein: CASSRGLAGVIEQYF. CDR3 nucleotides: TGTGCCAGCAGTCGGGGACTAGCGGGAGTCATCGAGCAGTACTTC.